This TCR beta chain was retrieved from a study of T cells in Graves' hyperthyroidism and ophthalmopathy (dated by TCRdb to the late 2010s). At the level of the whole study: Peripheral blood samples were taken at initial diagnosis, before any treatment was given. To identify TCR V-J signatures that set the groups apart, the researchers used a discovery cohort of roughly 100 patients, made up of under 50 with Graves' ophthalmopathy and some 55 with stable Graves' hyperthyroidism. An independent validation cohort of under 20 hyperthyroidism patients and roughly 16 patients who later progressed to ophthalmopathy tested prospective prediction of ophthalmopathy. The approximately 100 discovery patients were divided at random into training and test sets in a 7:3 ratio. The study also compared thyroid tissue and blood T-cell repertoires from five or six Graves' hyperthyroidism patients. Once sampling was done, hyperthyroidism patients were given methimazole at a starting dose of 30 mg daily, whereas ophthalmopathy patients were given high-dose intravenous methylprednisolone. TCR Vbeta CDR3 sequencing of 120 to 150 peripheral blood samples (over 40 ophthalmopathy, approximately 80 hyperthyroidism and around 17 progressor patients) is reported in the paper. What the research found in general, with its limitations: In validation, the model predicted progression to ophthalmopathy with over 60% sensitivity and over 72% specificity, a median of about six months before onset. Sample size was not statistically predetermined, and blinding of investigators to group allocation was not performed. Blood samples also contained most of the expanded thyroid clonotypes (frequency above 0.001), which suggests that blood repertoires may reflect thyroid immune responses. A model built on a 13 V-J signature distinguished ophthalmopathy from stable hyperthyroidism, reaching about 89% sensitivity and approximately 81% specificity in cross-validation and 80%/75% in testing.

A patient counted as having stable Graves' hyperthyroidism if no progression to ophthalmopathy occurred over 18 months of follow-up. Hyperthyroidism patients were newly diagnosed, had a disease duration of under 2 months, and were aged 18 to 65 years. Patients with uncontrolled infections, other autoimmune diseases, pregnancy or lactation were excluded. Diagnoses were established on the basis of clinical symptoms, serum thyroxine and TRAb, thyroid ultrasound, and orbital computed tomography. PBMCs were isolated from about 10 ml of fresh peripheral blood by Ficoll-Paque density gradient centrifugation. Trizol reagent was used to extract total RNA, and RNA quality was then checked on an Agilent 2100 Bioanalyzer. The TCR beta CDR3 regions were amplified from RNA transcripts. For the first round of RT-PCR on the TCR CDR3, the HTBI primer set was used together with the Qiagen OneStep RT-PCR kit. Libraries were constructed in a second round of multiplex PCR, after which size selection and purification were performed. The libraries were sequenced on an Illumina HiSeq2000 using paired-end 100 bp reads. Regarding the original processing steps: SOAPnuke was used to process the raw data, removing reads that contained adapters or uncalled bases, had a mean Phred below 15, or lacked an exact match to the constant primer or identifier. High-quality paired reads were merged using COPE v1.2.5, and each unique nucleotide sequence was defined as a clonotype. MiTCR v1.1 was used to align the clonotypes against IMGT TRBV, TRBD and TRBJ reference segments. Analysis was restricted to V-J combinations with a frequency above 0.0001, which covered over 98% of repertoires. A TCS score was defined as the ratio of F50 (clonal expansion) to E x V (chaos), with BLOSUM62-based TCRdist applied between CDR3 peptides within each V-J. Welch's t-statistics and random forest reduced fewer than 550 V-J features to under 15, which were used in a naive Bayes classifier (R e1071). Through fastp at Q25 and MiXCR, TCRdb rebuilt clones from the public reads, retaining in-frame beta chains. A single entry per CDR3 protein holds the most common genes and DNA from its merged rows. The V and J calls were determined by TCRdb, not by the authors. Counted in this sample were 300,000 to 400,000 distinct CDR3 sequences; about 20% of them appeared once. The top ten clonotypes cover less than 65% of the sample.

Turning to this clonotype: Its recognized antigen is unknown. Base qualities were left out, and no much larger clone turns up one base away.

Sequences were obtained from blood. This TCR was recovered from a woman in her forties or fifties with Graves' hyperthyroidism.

The nucleotides are TGCAGTACCAAATCTTCCGGGAGCATGAACACTGAAGCTTTCTTT. Translated, this is CSTKSSGSMNTEAFF. The rearranged segments are TRBV20-1 and TRBJ1-1, with the D segment identity uncertain. Relative to germline, V is 8 bases shorter and J is 0 bases shorter, with 19 bases between their ends. Counted from cysteine to phenylalanine, this CDR3 has 15 amino acids. Just the 45-base CDR3 DNA is kept, in frame starting at base 1. The germline V gene (reference sequence) supplies CDR1 DFQATT and CDR2 SNEGSKA.